This entry describes one T cell receptor (beta chain). Its specificity is unknown. Assay used: immunoSEQ multiplex PCR; TCRdb lists only in-frame clones, some missing. The sample contains about 58,000 clones, 70% to 90% of which appear only once. The data are from a study of OX40 agonist ivuxolimab in advanced cancers. The wider study: Patients received ivuxolimab, an intravenous treatment, every 2 weeks at 0.01 to 10 mg/kg. Three dose-escalation patients had partial responses: one with hepatocellular carcinoma and two with cutaneous melanoma. Study results and caveats: In the expanded peripheral T cells, antigen specificity was never determined.

V lost 4 bases and J lost 4, with 20 bases in between. Germline V gene lookup returns CDR1 SGDLS and CDR2 YYNGEE. The CDR3 length is 16 residues. The source is an adult with an advanced solid tumor such as melanoma, head and neck, liver or kidney cancer. Sequences were derived from CD4+ or CD8+ T cells sorted from blood, sampled in a trial of the OX40 agonist ivuxolimab. V is TRBV9 and J is TRBJ2-5; D is possibly TRBD2 (5 bases). DNA of the CDR3: TGTGCCAGCAGCCCCCAGGCGGGTGGCTTAGGAGAGACCCAGTACTTC. Protein sequence: CASSPQAGGLGETQYF. Together with reference TRBV9 and TRBJ2-5, the CDR3 gives the full variable domain: DSGVTQTPKHLITATGQRVTLRCSPRSGDLSVYWYQQSLDQGLQFLIQYYNGEERAKGNILERFSAQQFPDLHSELNLSSLELGDSALYFCASSPQAGGLGETQYFGPGTRLLVL.